Below, 26 T cell receptor beta chains from the same sample are listed, as sequenced in a study of CD8 T cells in Susac syndrome. An amount of RNA that ranged from roughly 0.5 to 1 ug was reverse transcribed with random hexamers. A single record per CDR3 protein comes from TCRdb applying MiXCR to the immunoSEQ multiplex PCR reads. The sample holds about 180,000 distinct CDR3 sequences; 90% to 96% are singletons and the top ten take less than 0.15%. Material for sequencing was CD4+ T cells from PBMCs. The receptors were gathered from a human donor with Susac syndrome.

The chain uses TRBV20-1 and TRBJ2-5, with D hard to call. CDR1 is DFQATT and CDR2 is SNEGSKA in the germline V gene (reference sequence). The germline V and J ends were trimmed by 5 bases and 1 base, with 8 bases remaining between them. The CDR3 runs 12 residues. DNA for the CDR3: TGCAGTGCTTGGATCCTCCAAGAGACCCAGTACTTC. Translated: CSAWILQETQYF.

V usage is TRBV5-6 and J usage is TRBJ2-5, with TRBD2 identical over 13 bases. The CDR3 is 14 residues long. Germline CDR1 is SGHDT and CDR2 is YYEEEE. With 5 bases clipped from V and 2 bases from J, the junction kept 0 bases outside the gene matches. Written as DNA, the CDR3 is TGTGCCAGCAGACTAGCGGGGGGGCAAGAGACCCAGTACTTC. Amino acids: CASRLAGGQETQYF.

The V call is TRBV7-2, the J call TRBJ2-2; TRBD1 matches 7 bases. V lost 2 bases, J lost 2 bases, and 8 bases stayed unmatched. This CDR3 is 17 amino acids long. Germline loops: CDR1 SGHTA, CDR2 FQGNSA. CDR3 sequence (DNA): TGTGCCAGCAGCTTAAGTAACCGACAGGGCAACACCGGGGAGCTGTTTTTT. This translates into CASSLSNRQGNTGELFF.

This chain uses TRBV24-1 with TRBJ2-1; a weak D match, TRBD2 (8 bases). The CDR3 sequence is 16 residues long. CDR1 is KGHDR, CDR2 SFDVKD, per germline. The germline V and J ends were trimmed by 3 bases and 2 bases, with 13 bases remaining between them. The chain's CDR3 is CATSDPGGTAYNEQFF. CDR3 DNA: TGTGCCACCAGTGATCCGGGAGGGACAGCCTACAATGAGCAGTTCTTC.

V is TRBV20-1 and J is TRBJ2-5; D is perhaps TRBD2 (5 bases). The CDR3 totals 12 residues. Trimming took off 4 bases at V and 6 bases at J, with 12 bases between the two ends. Per germline, CDR1 DFQATT and CDR2 SNEGSKA (reference sequence). CDR3 nucleotide sequence: TGCAGTGCTACAGTTGAGGGAAAGACCCAGTACTTC. This encodes CSATVEGKTQYF.

V and J are TRBV10-3 and TRBJ1-1; no clear D. Germline V gives CDR1 ENHRY, CDR2 SYGVKD. With 8 bases removed from V and 5 bases from J, the gap between germline ends came to 12 bases. CDR3 size: 12 residues. CDR3 coding DNA: TGTGCCATCGGGCGGGAGAAGACTGAAGCTTTCTTT. The encoded protein is CAIGREKTEAFF.

The CDR3 loop reads CSARVTPDTQYF. The CDR3 DNA is TGCAGTGCTAGGGTTACCCCAGATACGCAGTATTTT. This sequence joins TRBV20-1 and TRBJ2-3, with unresolved D. The CDR3 spans 12 residues. V was clipped by 3 bases and J by 4 bases, with 8 bases between them. From germline, CDR1 is DFQATT and CDR2 SNEGSKA (reference sequence).

The chain carries TRBV7-3 and TRBJ2-1; D tentatively fits TRBD1 or TRBD2 (5 bases each). CDR1 is SGHTA, CDR2 FQGTGA, per germline. The CDR3 length is 18 residues. Trimming stripped 2 bases from V and 5 bases from J, with 22 bases between. The CDR3 nucleotides are TGTGCCAGCAGCTTACGAGCGGTCACAGGTGGGGCGAACAATGAGCAGTTCTTC. Encoded protein: CASSLRAVTGGANNEQFF.

CDR3 DNA: TGTGCCACCAGCAGAGATGGAGGAGGGAACCAGCCCCAGCATTTT. Translated: CATSRDGGGNQPQHF. This sequence joins TRBV15 and TRBJ1-5; D gene uncertain. The CDR3 loop spans 15 amino acids. Germline-derived CDR1 and CDR2 are LNHNV and YYDKDF (reference sequence). V was cut by 0 bases and J by 7 bases, with 13 bases left in between.

The chain links TRBV9 to TRBJ2-1, with TRBD2 as a possible D gene (5 bases). Trimming removed 0 bases from V and 0 bases from J, with 13 bases in between. This CDR3 comprises 17 residues. Germline V CDR1 and CDR2: SGDLS, YYNGEE. CDR3 coding DNA: TGTGCCAGCAGCGTAGGAGGCGGGCGCAGCTCCTACAATGAGCAGTTCTTC. This gives the protein CASSVGGGRSSYNEQFF.

The V and J genes are TRBV11-2 and TRBJ1-1; no reliable D call. Trimming pared 0 bases from V and 6 bases from J, leaving 14 bases between. Germline V gene sequence: CDR1 SGHAT, CDR2 FQNNGV. The CDR3 sequence is 15 residues long. The CDR3 bases are TGTGCCAGCAGCTTAGAAGGGTCGGTTCTCGCTGAAGCTTTCTTT. This gives the protein CASSLEGSVLAEAFF.

The genes are TRBV20-1 and TRBJ2-1, with TRBD2 identical over 13 bases. The CDR3 is 18 residues long. In germline, CDR1 is DFQATT, CDR2 SNEGSKA (reference sequence). After removal of 6 bases from V and 3 bases from J, the junction contained 14 bases not matched to a gene. The CDR3 spells CSADKLAGGPGGYNEQFF. In DNA form, the CDR3 reads TGCAGTGCCGATAAACTAGCGGGAGGGCCAGGGGGCTACAATGAGCAGTTCTTC.

The chain is built from TRBV20-1 and TRBJ2-7, with 7 bases lining up with TRBD1. Germline lookup yields CDR1 DFQATT and CDR2 SNEGSKA (reference sequence). The CDR3 loop spans 16 amino acids. V trimming: 6 bases; J trimming: 5 bases; junction bases outside the gene matches: 19. The CDR3 sequence: CSALRPPQGDLDEQYF. As DNA, the CDR3 is TGCAGTGCCCTAAGGCCCCCGCAGGGGGATTTAGACGAGCAGTACTTC.

This sequence joins TRBV20-1 and TRBJ1-2, with a tentative D call TRBD1 (5 bases). This CDR3 contains 15 residues. V lost 1 base, J lost 4 bases, and 16 bases lay in between. Germline V gives CDR1 DFQATT, CDR2 SNEGSKA (reference sequence). The DNA for the CDR3 is TGCAGTGCTAGAGTTCCGGGACCAGTTGTCTATGGCTACACCTTC. Translation gives CSARVPGPVVYGYTF.

The CDR3 DNA reads as TGTGCCACCAGCAGAGATCTCCCAGGAGGGGGTACGCAGTATTTT. It codes for CATSRDLPGGGTQYF. V gene TRBV15 combines with J gene TRBJ2-3; D is perhaps TRBD1 or TRBD2 (6 bases each). V lost 0 bases, J lost 8 bases, and 15 bases lay in between. The CDR3 consists of 15 residues. CDR1 and CDR2 from the germline V gene are LNHNV and YYDKDF (reference sequence).

The genes are TRBV5-1 and TRBJ2-1; TRBD2 matches at 10 bases. V lost 4 bases to trimming and J lost 6 bases; unmatched junction nucleotides: 7. CDR3 length equals 15 residues. Germline loops: CDR1 SGHRS, CDR2 YFSETQ. CDR3 amino acids: CASSVTSGTANEQFF. The CDR3 nucleotides are TGCGCCAGCAGCGTCACTAGCGGGACCGCCAATGAGCAGTTCTTC.

The CDR3 spells CASIETGEVIVLTF. The CDR3 region has the DNA TGTGCCAGCATTGAGACGGGGGAGGTTATCGTCCTGACTTTC. The chain uses TRBV6-2 or TRBV6-3 and TRBJ2-6, with a possible D match to TRBD2 (6 bases). The CDR3 contains 14 residues. The germline CDR1 and CDR2 sequences are MNHEY and SVGEGT. Trimming removed 7 bases from V and 12 bases from J, with 19 bases in between.

The rearrangement joins TRBV14 to TRBJ2-5; D is perhaps TRBD2 (5 bases). The germline V gene has CDR1 SGHDN and CDR2 FVKESK. Trimming removed 0 bases at V and 5 bases at J, with 19 bases between. The CDR3 contains 17 residues. The CDR3 region is CASSQEPTISPQETQYF. CDR3 nucleotides: TGTGCCAGCAGCCAAGAACCGACTATCTCCCCACAGGAGACCCAGTACTTC.

The chain joins TRBV21-1 to TRBJ2-7; the table names TRBD2, a call not compared with the DNA. TRBV21-1 is tagged as a pseudogene. The CDR3 totals 15 residues. In DNA form, the CDR3 reads TGTGCCAGCAGCGGCGAGGGCAGCGGGAGGTACGAGCAGTACTTC. Its translation: CASSGEGSGRYEQYF.

This chain connects TRBV19 to TRBJ2-5; maybe TRBD1 (6 bases). In germline, CDR1 is LNHDA, CDR2 SQIVND (reference sequence). The CDR3 is 13 residues long. The DNA of the CDR3 is TGTGCTTCTGGGCAGGGGACCTTAGGGACCCAGTACTTC. Its protein product is CASGQGTLGTQYF.

The J gene is TRBJ2-5, the V gene TRBV14, with D hard to call. The CDR3 extends over 17 amino acids. With 0 bases removed from V and 5 bases from J, the gap between germline ends came to 19 bases. CDR1 and CDR2 from the germline V gene are SGHDN and FVKESK. The CDR3 region is CASSQERFWGGRETQYF. The CDR3 DNA sequence: TGTGCCAGCAGCCAAGAAAGGTTCTGGGGTGGCCGGGAGACCCAGTACTTC.

CDR3 coding DNA: TGTGCCAGCAGTCAGATTGGACAGGGGGCCGAGCGTCAGCCCCAGCATTTT. This codes for CASSQIGQGAERQPQHF. The J gene is TRBJ1-5, the V gene TRBV28; 11 positions match TRBD1. Losses at the gene ends were 5 bases for V and 6 bases for J; bases not matched to a gene: 12. The CDR3 spans 17 residues. The germline V gene has CDR1 MDHEN and CDR2 SYDVKM. Variable domain in full (rest from reference TRBV28 and TRBJ1-5): DVKVTQSSRYLVKRTGEKVFLECVQDMDHENMFWYRQDPGLGLRLIYFSYDVKMKEKGDIPEGYSVSREKKERFSLILESASTNQTSMYLCASSQIGQGAERQPQHFGDGTRLSIL.

The CDR3, as DNA: TGTGCCACCAGCAGAGTCGGACTAGCGGGAGTGGGGCGGGATGAGCAGTTCTTC. Amino acids: CATSRVGLAGVGRDEQFF. This chain joins TRBV15 and TRBJ2-1, with 13 bases identical to TRBD2. The CDR3 consists of 18 residues. Germline trimming cut 1 base from V and 8 bases from J; bases unmatched to any gene: 11. The germline V gene has CDR1 LNHNV and CDR2 YYDKDF (reference sequence).

The V gene is TRBV9, the J gene TRBJ2-2, with D unresolved. Trimming removed 4 bases from V and 5 bases from J, with 9 bases in between. The CDR3 has 13 amino acids. Germline values: CDR1 SGDLS, CDR2 YYNGEE. DNA of the CDR3: TGTGCCAGCAGCACCCGATGGACCGGGGAGCTGTTTTTT. It specifies CASSTRWTGELFF. Supplemented by reference TRBV9 and TRBJ2-2, the full variable domain reads DSGVTQTPKHLITATGQRVTLRCSPRSGDLSVYWYQQSLDQGLQFLIQYYNGEERAKGNILERFSAQQFPDLHSELNLSSLELGDSALYFCASSTRWTGELFFGEGSRLTVL.

This chain connects TRBV15 to TRBJ2-1, with D perhaps given as TRBD1 or TRBD2 (5 bases each). This CDR3 is built from 13 residues. The V end was cut by 4 bases, the J end by 6 bases, with 10 bases between. Germline values: CDR1 LNHNV, CDR2 YYDKDF (reference sequence). CDR3 protein: CATSTGDGNEQFF. The CDR3 DNA follows: TGTGCCACCAGCACCGGGGACGGCAATGAGCAGTTCTTC.

In DNA, the CDR3 is TGTGCCACCAGCAGAGGCCCGGGACAGACCTACGAGCAGTACGTC. As protein: CATSRGPGQTYEQYV. The chain joins TRBV15 to TRBJ2-7; 7 bases map to TRBD1. The CDR3 is 15 residues long. V trimming: 1 base; J trimming: 2 bases; junction bases outside the gene matches: 5. CDR1 LNHNV and CDR2 YYDKDF come from the germline V gene (reference sequence).